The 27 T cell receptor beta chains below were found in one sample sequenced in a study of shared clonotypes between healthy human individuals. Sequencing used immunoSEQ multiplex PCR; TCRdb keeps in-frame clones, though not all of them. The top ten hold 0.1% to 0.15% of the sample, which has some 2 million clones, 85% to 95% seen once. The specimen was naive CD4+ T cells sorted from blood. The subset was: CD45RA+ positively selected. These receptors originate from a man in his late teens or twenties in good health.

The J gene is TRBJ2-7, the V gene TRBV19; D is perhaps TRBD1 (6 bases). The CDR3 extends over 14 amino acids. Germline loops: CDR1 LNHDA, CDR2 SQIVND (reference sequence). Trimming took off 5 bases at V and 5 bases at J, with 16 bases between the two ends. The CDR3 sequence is CASSPRQGSNEQYF. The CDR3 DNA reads TGTGCCAGTAGTCCCCGTCAGGGGTCAAACGAGCAGTACTTC.

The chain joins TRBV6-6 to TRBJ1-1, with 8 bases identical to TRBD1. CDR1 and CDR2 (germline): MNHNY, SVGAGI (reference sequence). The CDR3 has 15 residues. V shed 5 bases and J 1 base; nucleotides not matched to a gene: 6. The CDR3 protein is CASSPTGGSNTEAFF. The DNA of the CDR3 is TGTGCCAGCAGTCCAACAGGGGGTTCGAACACTGAAGCTTTCTTT.

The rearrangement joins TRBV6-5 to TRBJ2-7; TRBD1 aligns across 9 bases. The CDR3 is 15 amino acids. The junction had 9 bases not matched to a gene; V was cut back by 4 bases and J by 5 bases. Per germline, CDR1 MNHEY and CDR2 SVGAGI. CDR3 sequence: CASSFEGQGWNEQYF. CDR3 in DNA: TGTGCCAGCAGTTTTGAAGGACAGGGGTGGAACGAGCAGTACTTC.

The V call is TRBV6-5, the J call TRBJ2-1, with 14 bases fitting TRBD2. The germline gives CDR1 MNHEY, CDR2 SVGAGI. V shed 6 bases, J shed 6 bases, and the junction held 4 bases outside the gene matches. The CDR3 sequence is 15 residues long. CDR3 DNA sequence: TGTGCCAGCAGGACGACTAGCGGGAGGGTCAATGAGCAGTTCTTC. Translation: CASRTTSGRVNEQFF.

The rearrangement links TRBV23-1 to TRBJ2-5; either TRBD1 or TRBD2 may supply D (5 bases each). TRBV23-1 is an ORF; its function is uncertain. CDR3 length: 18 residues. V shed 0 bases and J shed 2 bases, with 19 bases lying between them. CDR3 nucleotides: TGCGCCAGCAGTCAATCCCCACCGCCTCGGGACGGACAAGAGACCCAGTACTTC. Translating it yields CASSQSPPPRDGQETQYF.

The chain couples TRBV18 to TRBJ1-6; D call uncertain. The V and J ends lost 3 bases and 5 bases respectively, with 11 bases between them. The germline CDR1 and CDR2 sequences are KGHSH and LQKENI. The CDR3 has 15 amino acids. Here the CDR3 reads CASSPGWQDNSPLHF. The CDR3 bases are TGTGCCAGCTCACCGGGGTGGCAGGATAATTCACCCCTCCACTTT.

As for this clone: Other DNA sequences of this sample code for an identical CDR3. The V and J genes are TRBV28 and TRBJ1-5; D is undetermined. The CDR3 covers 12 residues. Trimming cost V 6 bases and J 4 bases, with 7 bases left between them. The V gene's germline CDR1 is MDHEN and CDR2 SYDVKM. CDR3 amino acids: CASSPGNQPQHF. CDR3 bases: TGTGCCAGCAGCCCCGGTAATCAGCCCCAGCATTTT.

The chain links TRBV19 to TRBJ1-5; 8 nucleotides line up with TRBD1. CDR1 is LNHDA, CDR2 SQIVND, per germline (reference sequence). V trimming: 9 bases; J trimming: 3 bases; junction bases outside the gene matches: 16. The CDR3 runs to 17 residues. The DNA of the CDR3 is TGTGCCAGCAGACCTATAGCCCAGGGGGCGAACAATCAGCCCCAGCATTTT. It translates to CASRPIAQGANNQPQHF.

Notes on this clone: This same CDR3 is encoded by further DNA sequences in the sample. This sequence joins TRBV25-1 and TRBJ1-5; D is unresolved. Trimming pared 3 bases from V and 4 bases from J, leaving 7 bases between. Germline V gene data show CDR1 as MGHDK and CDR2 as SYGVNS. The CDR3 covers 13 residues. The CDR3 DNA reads TGTGCCAGCAGTGAGGTCGGGAATCAGCCCCAGCATTTT. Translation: CASSEVGNQPQHF.

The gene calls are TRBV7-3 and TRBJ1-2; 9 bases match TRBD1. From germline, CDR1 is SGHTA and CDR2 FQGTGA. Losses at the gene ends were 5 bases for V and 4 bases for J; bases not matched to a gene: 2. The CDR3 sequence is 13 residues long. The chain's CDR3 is CASSRDRAYGYTF. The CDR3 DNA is TGTGCCAGCAGCCGGGACAGGGCCTATGGCTACACCTTC. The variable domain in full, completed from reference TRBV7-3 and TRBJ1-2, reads GAGVSQTPSNKVTEKGKYVELRCDPISGHTALYWYRQSLGQGPEFLIYFQGTGAADDSGLPNDRFFAVRPEGSVSTLKIQRTERGDSAVYLCASSRDRAYGYTFGSGTRLTVV.

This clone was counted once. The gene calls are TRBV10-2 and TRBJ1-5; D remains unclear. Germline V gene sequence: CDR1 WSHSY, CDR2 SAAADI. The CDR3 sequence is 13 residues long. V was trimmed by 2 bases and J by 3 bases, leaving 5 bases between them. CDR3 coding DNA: TGCGCCAGCAGTGAGGGACTCAATCAGCCCCAGCATTTT. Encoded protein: CASSEGLNQPQHF.

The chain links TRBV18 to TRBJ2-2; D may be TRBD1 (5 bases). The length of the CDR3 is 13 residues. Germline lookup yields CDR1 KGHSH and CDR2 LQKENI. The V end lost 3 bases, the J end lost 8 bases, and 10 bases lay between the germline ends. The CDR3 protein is CASSPPGFGELFF. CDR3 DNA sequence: TGTGCCAGCTCACCCCCAGGGTTTGGGGAGCTGTTTTTT.

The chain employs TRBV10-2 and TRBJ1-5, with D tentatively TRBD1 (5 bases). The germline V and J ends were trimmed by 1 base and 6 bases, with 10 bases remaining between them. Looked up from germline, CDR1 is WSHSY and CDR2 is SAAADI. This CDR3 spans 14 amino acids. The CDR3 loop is CASSELGGGQPQHF. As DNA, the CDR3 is TGCGCCAGCAGTGAGTTGGGGGGGGGTCAGCCCCAGCATTTT.

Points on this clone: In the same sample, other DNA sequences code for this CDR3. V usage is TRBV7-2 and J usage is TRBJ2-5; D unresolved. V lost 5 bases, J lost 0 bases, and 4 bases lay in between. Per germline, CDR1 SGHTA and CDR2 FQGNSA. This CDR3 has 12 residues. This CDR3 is CASSPYQETQYF. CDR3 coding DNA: TGTGCCAGCAGCCCTTACCAAGAGACCCAGTACTTC.

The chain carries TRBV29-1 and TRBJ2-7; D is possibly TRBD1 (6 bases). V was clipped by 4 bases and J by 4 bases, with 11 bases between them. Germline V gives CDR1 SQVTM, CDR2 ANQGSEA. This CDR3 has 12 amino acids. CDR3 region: CSVVMTGYEQYF. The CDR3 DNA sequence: TGCAGCGTTGTCATGACAGGATACGAGCAGTACTTC.

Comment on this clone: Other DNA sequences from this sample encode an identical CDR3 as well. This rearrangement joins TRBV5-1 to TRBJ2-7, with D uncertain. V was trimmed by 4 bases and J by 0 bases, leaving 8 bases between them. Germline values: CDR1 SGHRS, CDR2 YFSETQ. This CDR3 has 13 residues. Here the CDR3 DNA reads TGCGCCAGCAGCAGCCTTAACTCCTACGAGCAGTACTTC. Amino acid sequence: CASSSLNSYEQYF.

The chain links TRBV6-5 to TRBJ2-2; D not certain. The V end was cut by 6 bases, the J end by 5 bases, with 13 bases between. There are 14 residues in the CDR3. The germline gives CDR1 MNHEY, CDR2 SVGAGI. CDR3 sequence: CASREQSVTGELFF. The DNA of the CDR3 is TGTGCCAGCAGAGAACAGTCGGTGACCGGGGAGCTGTTTTTT.

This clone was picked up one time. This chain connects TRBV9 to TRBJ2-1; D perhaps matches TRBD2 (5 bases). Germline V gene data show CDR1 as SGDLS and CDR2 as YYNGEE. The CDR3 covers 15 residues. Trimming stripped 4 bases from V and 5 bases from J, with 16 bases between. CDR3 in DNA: TGTGCCAGCAGCCCCGCAGGACTTCAGAACAATGAGCAGTTCTTC. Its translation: CASSPAGLQNNEQFF.

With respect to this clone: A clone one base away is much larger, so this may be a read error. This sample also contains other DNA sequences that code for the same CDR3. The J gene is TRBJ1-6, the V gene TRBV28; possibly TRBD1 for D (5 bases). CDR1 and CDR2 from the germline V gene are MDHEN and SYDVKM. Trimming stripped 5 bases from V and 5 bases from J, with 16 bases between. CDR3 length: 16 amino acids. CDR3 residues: CASSPPVGQDNSPLHF. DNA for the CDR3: TGTGCCAGCAGTCCCCCAGTGGGGCAGGATAATTCACCCCTCCACTTT.

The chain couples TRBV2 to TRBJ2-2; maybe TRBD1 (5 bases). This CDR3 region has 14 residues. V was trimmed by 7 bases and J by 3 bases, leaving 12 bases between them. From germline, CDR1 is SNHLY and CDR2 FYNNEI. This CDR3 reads CASTRSRDTGELFF. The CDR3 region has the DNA TGTGCCAGCACCCGTTCCAGGGACACCGGGGAGCTGTTTTTT. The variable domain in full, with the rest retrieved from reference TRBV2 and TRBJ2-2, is EPEVTQTPSHQVTQMGQEVILRCVPISNHLYFYWYRQILGQKVEFLVSFYNNEISEKSEIFDDQFSVERPDGSNFTLKIRSTKLEDSAMYFCASTRSRDTGELFFGEGSRLTVL.

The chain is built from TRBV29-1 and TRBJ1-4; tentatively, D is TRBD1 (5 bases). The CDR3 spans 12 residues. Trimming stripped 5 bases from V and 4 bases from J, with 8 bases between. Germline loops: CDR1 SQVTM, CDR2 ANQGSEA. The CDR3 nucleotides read TGCAGCGTTCGACAGAATAATGAAAAACTGTTTTTT. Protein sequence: CSVRQNNEKLFF. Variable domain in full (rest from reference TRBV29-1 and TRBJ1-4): SAVISQKPSRDICQRGTSLTIQCQVDSQVTMMFWYRQQPGQSLTLIATANQGSEATYESGFVIDKFPISRPNLTFSTLTVSNMSPEDSSIYLCSVRQNNEKLFFGSGTQLSVL.

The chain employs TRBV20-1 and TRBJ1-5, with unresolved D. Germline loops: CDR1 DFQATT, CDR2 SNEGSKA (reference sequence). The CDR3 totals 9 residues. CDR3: CRIKQPQHF. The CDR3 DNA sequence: TGCAGAATAAAACAGCCCCAGCATTTT.

This chain's CDR3 is CATSRILQGAGEKLFF. Here the CDR3 DNA reads TGTGCCACCAGCAGAATTTTACAGGGGGCTGGTGAAAAACTGTTTTTT. The chain employs TRBV15 and TRBJ1-4; 9 nucleotides match TRBD1. Germline V gene sequence: CDR1 LNHNV, CDR2 YYDKDF (reference sequence). The CDR3 contains 16 residues. V lost 2 bases to trimming and J lost 7 bases; unmatched junction nucleotides: 8.

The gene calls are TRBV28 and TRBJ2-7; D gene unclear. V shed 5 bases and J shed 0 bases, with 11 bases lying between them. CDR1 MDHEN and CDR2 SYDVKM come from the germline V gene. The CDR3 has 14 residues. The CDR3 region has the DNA TGTGCCAGCAGTAAACCCGGGTTCTCCTACGAGCAGTACTTC. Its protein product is CASSKPGFSYEQYF. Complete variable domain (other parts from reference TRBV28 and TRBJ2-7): DVKVTQSSRYLVKRTGEKVFLECVQDMDHENMFWYRQDPGLGLRLIYFSYDVKMKEKGDIPEGYSVSREKKERFSLILESASTNQTSMYLCASSKPGFSYEQYFGPGTRLTVT.

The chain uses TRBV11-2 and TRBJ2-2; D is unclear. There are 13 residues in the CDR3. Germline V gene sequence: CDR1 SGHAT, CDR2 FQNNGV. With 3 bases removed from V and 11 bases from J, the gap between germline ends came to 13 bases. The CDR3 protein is CASSFSEHGELFF. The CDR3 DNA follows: TGTGCCAGCAGCTTTTCGGAGCACGGAGAGCTGTTTTTT.

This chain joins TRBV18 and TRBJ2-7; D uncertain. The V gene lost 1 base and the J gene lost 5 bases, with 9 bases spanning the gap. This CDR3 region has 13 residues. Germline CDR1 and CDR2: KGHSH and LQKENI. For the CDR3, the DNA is TGTGCCAGCTCACCACTTGGGTTCAACGAGCAGTACTTC. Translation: CASSPLGFNEQYF. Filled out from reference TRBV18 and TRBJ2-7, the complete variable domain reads NAGVMQNPRHLVRRRGQEARLRCSPMKGHSHVYWYRQLPEEGLKFMVYLQKENIIDESGMPKERFSAEFPKEGPSILRIQQVVRGDSAAYFCASSPLGFNEQYFGPGTRLTVT.

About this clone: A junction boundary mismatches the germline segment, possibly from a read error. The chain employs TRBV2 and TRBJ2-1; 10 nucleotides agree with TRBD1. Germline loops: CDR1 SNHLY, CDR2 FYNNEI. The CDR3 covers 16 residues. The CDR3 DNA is TGTGCCAGCAGGGAAGGACAGGGGGGTCCTACAAGTGAGCAGTTCTTC. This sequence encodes CASREGQGGPTSEQFF. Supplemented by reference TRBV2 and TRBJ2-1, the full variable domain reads EPEVTQTPSHQVTQMGQEVILRCVPISNHLYFYWYRQILGQKVEFLVSFYNNEISEKSEIFDDQFSVERPDGSNFTLKIRSTKLEDSAMYFCASREGQGGPTSEQFFGPGTRLTVL.